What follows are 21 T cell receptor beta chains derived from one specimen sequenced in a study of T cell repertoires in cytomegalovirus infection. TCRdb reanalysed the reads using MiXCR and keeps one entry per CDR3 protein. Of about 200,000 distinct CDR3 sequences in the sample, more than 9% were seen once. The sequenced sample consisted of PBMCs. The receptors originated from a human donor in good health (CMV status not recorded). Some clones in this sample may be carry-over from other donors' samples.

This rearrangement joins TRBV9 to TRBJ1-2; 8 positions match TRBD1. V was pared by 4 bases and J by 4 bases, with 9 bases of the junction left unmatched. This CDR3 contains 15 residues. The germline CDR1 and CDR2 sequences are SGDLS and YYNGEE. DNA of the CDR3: TGTGCCAGCAGCTCCCCGGACAGGGCAGGCTATGGCTACACCTTC. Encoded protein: CASSSPDRAGYGYTF.

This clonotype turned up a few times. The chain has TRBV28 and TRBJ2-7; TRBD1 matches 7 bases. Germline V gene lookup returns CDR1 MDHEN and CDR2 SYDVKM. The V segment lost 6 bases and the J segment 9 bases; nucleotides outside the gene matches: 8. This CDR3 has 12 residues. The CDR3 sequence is CASSLYEGAQYF. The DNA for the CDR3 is TGTGCCAGCAGCCTTTATGAGGGGGCGCAGTACTTC.

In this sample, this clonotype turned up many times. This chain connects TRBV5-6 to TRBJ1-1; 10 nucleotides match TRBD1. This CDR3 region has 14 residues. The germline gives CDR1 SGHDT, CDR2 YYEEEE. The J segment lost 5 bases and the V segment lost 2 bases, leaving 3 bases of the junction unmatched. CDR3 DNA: TGTGCCAGCAGCTTTTGGACAGGGGGGACTGAAGCTTTCTTT. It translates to CASSFWTGGTEAFF.

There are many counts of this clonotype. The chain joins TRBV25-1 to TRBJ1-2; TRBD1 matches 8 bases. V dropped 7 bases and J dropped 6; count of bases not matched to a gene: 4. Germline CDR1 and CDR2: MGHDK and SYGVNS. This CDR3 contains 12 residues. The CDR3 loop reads CASNRGANGYTF. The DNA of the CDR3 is TGTGCCAGCAACAGGGGGGCCAATGGCTACACCTTC.

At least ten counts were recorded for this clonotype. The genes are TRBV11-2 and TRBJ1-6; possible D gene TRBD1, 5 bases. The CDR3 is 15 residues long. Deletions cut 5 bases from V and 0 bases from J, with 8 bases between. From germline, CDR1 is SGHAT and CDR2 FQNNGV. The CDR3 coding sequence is TGTGCCAGCAGCAACGGGGGCTCCTATAATTCACCCCTCCACTTT. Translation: CASSNGGSYNSPLHF.

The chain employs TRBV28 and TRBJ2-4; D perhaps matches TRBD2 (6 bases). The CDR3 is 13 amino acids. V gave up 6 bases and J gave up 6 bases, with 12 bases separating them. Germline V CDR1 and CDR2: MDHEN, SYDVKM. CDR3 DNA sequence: TGTGCCAGCAGCGGCGGGGTAGGAAACATTCAGTACTTC. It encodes CASSGGVGNIQYF.

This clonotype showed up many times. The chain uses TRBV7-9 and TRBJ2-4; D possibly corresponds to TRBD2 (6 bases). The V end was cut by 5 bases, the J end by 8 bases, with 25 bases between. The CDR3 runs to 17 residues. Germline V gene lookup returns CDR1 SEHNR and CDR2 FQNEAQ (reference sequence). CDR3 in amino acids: CASSHPLRTGDGDIQYF. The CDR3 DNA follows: TGTGCCAGCAGCCACCCGCTACGGACGGGGGACGGAGACATTCAGTACTTC. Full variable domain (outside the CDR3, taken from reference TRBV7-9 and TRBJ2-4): DTGVSQNPRHKITKRGQNVTFRCDPISEHNRLYWYRQTLGQGPEFLTYFQNEAQLEKSRLLSDRFSAERPKGSFSTLEIQRTEQGDSAMYLCASSHPLRTGDGDIQYFGAGTRLSVL.

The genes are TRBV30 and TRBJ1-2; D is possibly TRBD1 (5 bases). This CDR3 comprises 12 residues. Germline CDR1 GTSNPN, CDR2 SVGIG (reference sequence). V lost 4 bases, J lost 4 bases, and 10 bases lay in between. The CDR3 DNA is TGTGCCTGGACTCGGGGGACCTATGGCTACACCTTC. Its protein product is CAWTRGTYGYTF.

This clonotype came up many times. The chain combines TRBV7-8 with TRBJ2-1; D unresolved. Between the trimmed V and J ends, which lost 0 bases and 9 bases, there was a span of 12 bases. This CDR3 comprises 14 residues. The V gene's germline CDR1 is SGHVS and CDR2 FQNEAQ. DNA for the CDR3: TGTGCCAGCAGCTTAGCCAATAAGGTAGGTGAGCAGTTCTTC. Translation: CASSLANKVGEQFF.

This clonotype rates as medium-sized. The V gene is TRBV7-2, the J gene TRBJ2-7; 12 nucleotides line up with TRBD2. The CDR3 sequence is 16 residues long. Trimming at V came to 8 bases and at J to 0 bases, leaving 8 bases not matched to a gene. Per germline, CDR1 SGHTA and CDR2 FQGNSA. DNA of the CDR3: TGTGCCAGCGGGGCCCCTAGCGGGGGGGGCTCCTACGAGCAGTACTTC. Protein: CASGAPSGGGSYEQYF.

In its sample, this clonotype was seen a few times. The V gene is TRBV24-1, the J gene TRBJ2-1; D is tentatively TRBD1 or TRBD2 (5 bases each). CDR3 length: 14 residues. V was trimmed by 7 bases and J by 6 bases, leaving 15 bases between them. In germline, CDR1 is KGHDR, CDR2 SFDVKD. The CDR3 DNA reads TGTGCCACCAGCGGGGCCCGCGGCACCAATGAGCAGTTCTTC. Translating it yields CATSGARGTNEQFF.

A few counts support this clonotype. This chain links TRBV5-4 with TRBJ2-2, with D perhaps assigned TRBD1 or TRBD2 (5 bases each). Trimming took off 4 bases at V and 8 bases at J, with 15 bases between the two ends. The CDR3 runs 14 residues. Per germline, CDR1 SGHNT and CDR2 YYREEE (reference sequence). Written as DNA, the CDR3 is TGTGCCAGCAGCCAAGAGACCGGGGCGGGGGAGCTGTTTTTT. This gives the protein CASSQETGAGELFF.

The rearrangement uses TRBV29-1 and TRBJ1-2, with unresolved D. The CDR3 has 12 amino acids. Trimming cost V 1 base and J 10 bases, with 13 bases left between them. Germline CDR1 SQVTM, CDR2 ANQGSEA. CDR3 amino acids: CSVEAPVDFYTF. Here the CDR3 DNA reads TGCAGCGTTGAAGCCCCGGTGGATTTCTACACCTTC.

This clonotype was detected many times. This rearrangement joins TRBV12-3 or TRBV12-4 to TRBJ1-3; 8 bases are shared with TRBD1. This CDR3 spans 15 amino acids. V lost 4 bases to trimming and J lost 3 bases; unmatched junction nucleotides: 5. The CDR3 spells CASSSSGGGGNTIYF. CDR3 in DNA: TGTGCCAGCAGTTCATCAGGGGGCGGTGGAAACACCATATATTTT.

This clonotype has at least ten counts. Written as DNA, the CDR3 is TGTGCCAGCAGCTTTGAAGCGGCCACTGGGTACGAGCAGTACGTC. Protein product: CASSFEAATGYEQYV. The rearrangement uses TRBV7-2 and TRBJ2-7, with a tentative D call TRBD2 (5 bases). Germline values: CDR1 SGHTA, CDR2 FQGNSA. The V end lost 3 bases, the J end lost 4 bases, and 16 bases lay between the germline ends. This CDR3 comprises 15 residues.

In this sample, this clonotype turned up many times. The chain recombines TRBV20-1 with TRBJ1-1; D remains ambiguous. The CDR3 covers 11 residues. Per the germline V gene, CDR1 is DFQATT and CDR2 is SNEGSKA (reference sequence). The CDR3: CTKARNTEAFF. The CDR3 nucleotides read TGCACAAAGGCGAGAAACACTGAAGCTTTCTTT.

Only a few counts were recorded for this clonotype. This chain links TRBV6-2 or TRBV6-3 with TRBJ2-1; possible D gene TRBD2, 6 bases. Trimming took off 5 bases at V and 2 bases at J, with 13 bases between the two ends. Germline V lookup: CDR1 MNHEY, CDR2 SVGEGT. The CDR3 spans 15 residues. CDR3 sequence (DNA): TGTGCCAGCAGTAACCCGGGAGAGGCCTACAATGAGCAGTTCTTC. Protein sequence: CASSNPGEAYNEQFF.

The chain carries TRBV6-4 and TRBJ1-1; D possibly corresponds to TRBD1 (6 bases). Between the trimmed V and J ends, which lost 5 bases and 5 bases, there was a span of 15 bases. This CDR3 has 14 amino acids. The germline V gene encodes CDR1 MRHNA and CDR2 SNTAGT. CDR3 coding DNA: TGTGCCAGCAGTCACAGGGAAGGAGGAACTGAAGCTTTCTTT. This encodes CASSHREGGTEAFF.

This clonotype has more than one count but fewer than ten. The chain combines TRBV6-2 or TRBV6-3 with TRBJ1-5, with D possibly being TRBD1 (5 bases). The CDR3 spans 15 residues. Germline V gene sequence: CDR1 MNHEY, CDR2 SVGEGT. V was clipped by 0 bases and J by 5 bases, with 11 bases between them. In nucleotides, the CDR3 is TGTGCCAGCAGTTACTCACCCGGGGGTCATCAGCCCCAGCATTTT. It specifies CASSYSPGGHQPQHF.

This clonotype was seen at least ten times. DNA for the CDR3: TGCAGTGCTACCCAGGGTGTAACTGAAGCTTTCTTT. This translates into CSATQGVTEAFF. The rearrangement links TRBV20-1 to TRBJ1-1; the D gene is possibly TRBD1 (5 bases). Germline V gives CDR1 DFQATT, CDR2 SNEGSKA (reference sequence). The CDR3 loop spans 12 amino acids. V dropped 4 bases and J dropped 5 bases, with 11 bases sitting between them.

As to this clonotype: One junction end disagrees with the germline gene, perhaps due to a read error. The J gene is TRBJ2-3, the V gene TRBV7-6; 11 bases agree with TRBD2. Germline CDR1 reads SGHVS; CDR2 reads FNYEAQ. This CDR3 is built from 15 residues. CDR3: CASRLIAGGPDTQYF. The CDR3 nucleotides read TGTGCCAGCCGCTTAATAGCGGGGGGGCCAGATACGCAGTATTTT.